These T cell receptor beta chains were read from a single sample in a study of blood T cell repertoires in COVID-19. Assay used: immunoSEQ multiplex PCR; TCRdb lists only in-frame clones, some missing. The sample has about 160,000 clones; around 85% are singletons. Source material: peripheral blood. The source of these receptors is a man aged 55-75 years with active or convalescent COVID-19. Each CDR3 is given with its conserved first and last residue. Each record gives: J gene, D gene, V gene, CDR3 protein. D genes are given only for firm matches.

J gene: TRBJ2-7
D gene: TRBD1
V gene: TRBV5-1
CDR3 protein: CASSFGQGFEQYF

J gene: TRBJ1-5
D gene: NA
V gene: TRBV25-1
CDR3 protein: CASSGPAGPQHF

J gene: TRBJ1-2
D gene: NA
V gene: TRBV4-1
CDR3 protein: CASSQGYLDSEVYGYTF

J gene: TRBJ2-1
D gene: TRBD2
V gene: TRBV5-6
CDR3 protein: CASSPRLAGHEQFF

J gene: TRBJ1-2
D gene: NA
V gene: TRBV6-1
CDR3 protein: CASSEYGGSYGYTF

J gene: TRBJ1-1
D gene: NA
V gene: TRBV11-3
CDR3 protein: CASSLEASTEAFF

J gene: TRBJ1-2
D gene: NA
V gene: TRBV5-1
CDR3 protein: CASSFGTGSGYGYTF

J gene: TRBJ2-1
D gene: TRBD2
V gene: TRBV11-2
CDR3 protein: CASSLTTIGAGGPNEQFF

J gene: TRBJ1-3
D gene: NA
V gene: TRBV7-8
CDR3 protein: CASSFSGGGHFGNTIYF

J gene: TRBJ1-5
D gene: TRBD1
V gene: TRBV19
CDR3 protein: CASSMGQGSNQPQHF

J gene: TRBJ2-1
D gene: NA
V gene: TRBV6-5
CDR3 protein: CASSSWGPRSYNEQFF

J gene: TRBJ1-2
D gene: TRBD1
V gene: TRBV5-6
CDR3 protein: CASSLGQGWYYGYTF

J gene: TRBJ1-3
D gene: NA
V gene: TRBV7-2
CDR3 protein: CASSLRGTGNTIYF

J gene: TRBJ1-2
D gene: NA
V gene: TRBV28
CDR3 protein: CASSPPNYGYTF

J gene: TRBJ1-3
D gene: NA
V gene: TRBV7-9
CDR3 protein: CASSLTADSGNTIYF

J gene: TRBJ2-1
D gene: NA
V gene: TRBV7-2
CDR3 protein: CASSPEGYSYNEQFF

J gene: TRBJ2-5
D gene: NA
V gene: TRBV20-1
CDR3 protein: CSAWIGAQYF

J gene: TRBJ2-5
D gene: NA
V gene: TRBV10-1
CDR3 protein: CASSDRRKGGETQYF

J gene: TRBJ2-7
D gene: TRBD2
V gene: TRBV3-1/TRBV3-2
CDR3 protein: CASSPPKNSGRASNEQYF

J gene: TRBJ1-6
D gene: TRBD1
V gene: TRBV6-2/TRBV6-3
CDR3 protein: CASSSGTGLSPLHF

J gene: TRBJ2-3
D gene: TRBD2
V gene: TRBV13
CDR3 protein: CASSEVGGAGKKTQYF

J gene: TRBJ2-7
D gene: TRBD2
V gene: TRBV11-2
CDR3 protein: CASRRPGLAGGEQYF

J gene: TRBJ1-1
D gene: NA
V gene: TRBV7-2
CDR3 protein: CASSLQGYTEAFF

J gene: TRBJ2-7
D gene: TRBD2
V gene: TRBV5-1
CDR3 protein: CASSRWGEGYEQYF

J gene: TRBJ2-3
D gene: TRBD1
V gene: TRBV18
CDR3 protein: CASSPPGTGIDTQYF

J gene: TRBJ2-3
D gene: NA
V gene: TRBV9
CDR3 protein: CASSVGGPRARPDTQYF

J gene: TRBJ1-4
D gene: TRBD1
V gene: TRBV6-1
CDR3 protein: CASGGGQGGANEKLFF

J gene: TRBJ1-4
D gene: TRBD1
V gene: TRBV19
CDR3 protein: CASSMVIGTENEKLFF

J gene: TRBJ2-1
D gene: TRBD2
V gene: TRBV7-7
CDR3 protein: CASSLDGGSSYNEQFF

J gene: TRBJ1-6
D gene: TRBD1
V gene: TRBV27
CDR3 protein: CASSLLGQGGSYNSPLHF

J gene: TRBJ1-3
D gene: NA
V gene: TRBV6-1
CDR3 protein: CASSEQVHSGNTIYF

J gene: TRBJ2-7
D gene: NA
V gene: TRBV14
CDR3 protein: CASSGTEAGEQYF

J gene: TRBJ1-2
D gene: TRBD1
V gene: TRBV28
CDR3 protein: CASSSFDRALYGYTF

J gene: TRBJ1-3
D gene: TRBD1
V gene: TRBV6-5
CDR3 protein: CASSLDRARDTIYF

J gene: TRBJ1-1
D gene: NA
V gene: TRBV28
CDR3 protein: CASSFPRGGKMSEAFF

J gene: TRBJ1-1
D gene: TRBD1
V gene: TRBV5-1
CDR3 protein: CASSLGSGTADTEAFF

J gene: TRBJ1-2
D gene: TRBD1
V gene: TRBV5-6
CDR3 protein: CASSPKRAGGFYGYTF

J gene: TRBJ2-5
D gene: TRBD2
V gene: TRBV2
CDR3 protein: CASSDGGGAVGETQYF

J gene: TRBJ1-1
D gene: NA
V gene: TRBV6-5
CDR3 protein: CASSYAGAREKAFF

J gene: TRBJ2-2
D gene: NA
V gene: TRBV7-3
CDR3 protein: CASQNEVFAGELFF

J gene: TRBJ1-1
D gene: NA
V gene: TRBV28
CDR3 protein: CASGTTNTEAFF

J gene: TRBJ2-7
D gene: TRBD1
V gene: TRBV14
CDR3 protein: CASSSIRDRSYEQYF

J gene: TRBJ1-1
D gene: NA
V gene: TRBV28
CDR3 protein: CASSFYGREGTEAFF

J gene: TRBJ2-1
D gene: TRBD2
V gene: TRBV7-2
CDR3 protein: CASSEASGVEQFF

J gene: TRBJ2-1
D gene: TRBD1
V gene: TRBV9
CDR3 protein: CASTPGQASYNEQFF

J gene: TRBJ2-3
D gene: NA
V gene: TRBV24-1
CDR3 protein: CATGRTSTDTQYF

J gene: TRBJ2-5
D gene: TRBD1
V gene: TRBV5-5
CDR3 protein: CASRPGQGLGETQYF

J gene: TRBJ2-7
D gene: NA
V gene: TRBV28
CDR3 protein: CASSPVSVSYEQYF

J gene: TRBJ2-7
D gene: NA
V gene: TRBV12-1
CDR3 protein: CASSLRAELLYEQYF

J gene: TRBJ1-5
D gene: NA
V gene: TRBV5-1
CDR3 protein: CASSLGPGNQPQHF

J gene: TRBJ2-7
D gene: TRBD2
V gene: TRBV27
CDR3 protein: CASSSTGTSSYEQYF

J gene: TRBJ2-5
D gene: NA
V gene: TRBV4-1
CDR3 protein: CASSQTLRGPTETQYF